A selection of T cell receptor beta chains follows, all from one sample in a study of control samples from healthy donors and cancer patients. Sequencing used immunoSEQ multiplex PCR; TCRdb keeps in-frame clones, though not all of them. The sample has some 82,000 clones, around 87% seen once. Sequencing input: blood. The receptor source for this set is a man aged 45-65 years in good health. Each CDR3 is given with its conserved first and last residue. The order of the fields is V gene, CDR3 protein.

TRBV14 CASSHTGGRGANVLTF
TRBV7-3 CASSLRSSGGALSYNEQFF
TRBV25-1 CASSRGLAGVETQYF
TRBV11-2 CASSWGNQPQHF
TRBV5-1 CASSLGQGDQPQHF
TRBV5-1 CASSIAGGQDTQYF
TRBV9 CASSVEANTGELFF
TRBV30 CAWNDGGELFF
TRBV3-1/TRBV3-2 CASSQTGDRGNTIYF
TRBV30 CAWSGTFSGNTIYF
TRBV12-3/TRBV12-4 CAIQQLYTDTQYF
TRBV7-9 CASSRDEGAYEQYF
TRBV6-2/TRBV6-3 CASSMTSGFEQFF
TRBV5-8 CASSQGSWQETQYF
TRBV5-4 CASSLEGLRGYGYTF
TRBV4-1 CASSQVSGNTIYF
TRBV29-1 CSVERLAGDNEQFF
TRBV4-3 CASSQHPQTGAEVGYTF
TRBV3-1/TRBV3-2 CASSQSDRALNYGYTF
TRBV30 CAWSVRELSQETQYF
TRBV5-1 CASRQGGGTDTQYF
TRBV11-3 CASSLRANTGELFF
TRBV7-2 CASSPAGGVYSNQPQHF
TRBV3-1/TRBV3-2 CASSLRGDQPQHF
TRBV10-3 CAISALKNTGELFF
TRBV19 CASSITPQGRFNSPLHF
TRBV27 CASSFQGTHSPLHF
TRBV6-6 CATSWGFSYEQYF
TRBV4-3 CASSQLSGQGANSPLHF
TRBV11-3 CASSLDPRSEYYVEQYF
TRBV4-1 CASSQEPVRQTADEKLFF
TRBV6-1 CASSEAGWTEAFF
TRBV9 CASSPRLAPVNEQFF
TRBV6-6 CASSYDITEAFF
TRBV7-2 CASRWGRETGELFF
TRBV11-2 CASSYKGYEQYF
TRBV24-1 CATSGTSGRENQETQYF
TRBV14 CASSLFSGSYNEQFF
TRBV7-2 CASSSRLAGVQETQYF
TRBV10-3 CAISEGGLYNEQFF
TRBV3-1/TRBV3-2 CASSRQPGQGAPNTEAFF
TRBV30 CAWSVGAYEQYF
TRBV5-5 CASSIDGPNSPLHF
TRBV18 CASSPMGTNTGELFF
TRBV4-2 CASSLTGAAAFF
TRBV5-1 CASSLVSPRETQYF
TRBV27 CASSRQGGSTGELFF
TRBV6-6 CASRGGTTGNSPLHF
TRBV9 CASSVAPVTTDTQYF
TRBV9 CASSAGGPEAFF
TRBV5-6 CASSRKDLTSNEQYF
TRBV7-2 CASSFHSGGRTGELFF
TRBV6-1 CASSESGGYYEQYF
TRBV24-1 CATSTGTGSWTQYF
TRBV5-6 CASSSPGELWRNTIYF